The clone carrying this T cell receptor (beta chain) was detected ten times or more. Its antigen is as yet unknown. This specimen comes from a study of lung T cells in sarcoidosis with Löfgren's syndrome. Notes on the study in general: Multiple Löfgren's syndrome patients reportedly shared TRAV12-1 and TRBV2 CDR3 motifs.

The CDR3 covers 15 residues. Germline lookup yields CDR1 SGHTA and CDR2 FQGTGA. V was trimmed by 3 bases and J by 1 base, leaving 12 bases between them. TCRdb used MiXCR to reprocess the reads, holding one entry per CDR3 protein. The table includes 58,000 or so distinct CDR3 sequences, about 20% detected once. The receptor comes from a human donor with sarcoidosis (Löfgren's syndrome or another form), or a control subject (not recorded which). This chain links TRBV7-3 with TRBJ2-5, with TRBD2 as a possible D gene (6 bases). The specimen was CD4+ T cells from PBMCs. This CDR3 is CASSLGGKPQETQYF. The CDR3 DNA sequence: TGTGCCAGCAGCTTGGGCGGGAAGCCCCAAGAGACCCAGTACTTC.